The 26 T cell receptor beta chains below come from one sample, sequenced in a study of cytomegalovirus exposure and HLA in healthy donors. Use of 60 Vbeta and 13 Jbeta primers characterized the PCR. The repertoire was sequenced with immunoSEQ multiplex PCR; TCRdb's copy has only in-frame clones and lacks some. The data hold about 130,000 clones, with 76% observed a single time. The material sequenced was PBMCs. The receptors were sampled from a middle-aged man in good health and CMV-seronegative.

In its sample, this clone was seen a few times. The chain links TRBV29-1 to TRBJ2-5; 7 nucleotides align to TRBD1. The J segment lost 0 bases and the V segment lost 7 bases, leaving 5 bases of the junction unmatched. The CDR3 sequence is 13 residues long. The V gene's germline CDR1 is SQVTM and CDR2 ANQGSEA. The DNA for the CDR3 is TGCAGCGCCACGACAGGGAACCAAGAGACCCAGTACTTC. Translating gives CSATTGNQETQYF.

This chain connects TRBV28 to TRBJ1-1, with 10 positions matching TRBD1. The CDR3 is made up of 14 amino acids. Germline values: CDR1 MDHEN, CDR2 SYDVKM. Unmatched junction bases numbered 9, after V lost 8 bases and J lost 6 bases. CDR3 loop: CASGFPDRGPEAFF. CDR3 coding DNA: TGTGCCAGCGGGTTCCCTGACAGGGGGCCTGAAGCTTTCTTT. The complete variable domain, with remaining parts taken from reference TRBV28 and TRBJ1-1, reads DVKVTQSSRYLVKRTGEKVFLECVQDMDHENMFWYRQDPGLGLRLIYFSYDVKMKEKGDIPEGYSVSREKKERFSLILESASTNQTSMYLCASGFPDRGPEAFFGQGTRLTVV.

This chain joins TRBV11-2 and TRBJ1-6; D is ambiguous. This CDR3 contains 15 residues. The V and J ends lost 1 base and 7 bases respectively, with 11 bases between them. The V gene's germline CDR1 is SGHAT and CDR2 FQNNGV. The CDR3 loop reads CASSLVLGVNSPLHF. The CDR3 DNA is TGTGCCAGCAGCTTAGTGCTGGGAGTGAATTCACCCCTCCACTTT. Based on the CDR3 plus reference TRBV11-2 and TRBJ1-6, the full variable domain is EAGVAQSPRYKIIEKRQSVAFWCNPISGHATLYWYQQILGQGPKLLIQFQNNGVVDDSQLPKDRFSAERLKGVDSTLKIQPAKLEDSAVYLCASSLVLGVNSPLHFGNGTRLTVT.

The V gene is TRBV4-1, the J gene TRBJ2-7; TRBD2 matches at 7 bases. The CDR3 has 15 residues. CDR1 and CDR2 (germline): MGHRA, YSYEKL. V shed 0 bases and J 4 bases; nucleotides not matched to a gene: 6. In DNA, the CDR3 is TGCGCCAGCAGCCAAGATGGGAGGGTTCAGTACGAGCAGTACTTC. Its protein product is CASSQDGRVQYEQYF.

This clone was found once. The chain is built from TRBV7-3 and TRBJ1-4, with 7 bases fitting TRBD1. The length of the CDR3 is 20 residues. Germline V gene sequence: CDR1 SGHTA, CDR2 FQGTGA. Trimming cost V 5 bases and J 4 bases; bases outside gene matches: 22. The CDR3 nucleotides are TGTGCCAGCAGCCCCGCTCGGTTACGTGGGACAGACGGGGTTAATGAAAAACTGTTTTTT. This codes for CASSPARLRGTDGVNEKLFF. The entire variable domain, with the rest obtained from reference TRBV7-3 and TRBJ1-4, is as follows: GAGVSQTPSNKVTEKGKYVELRCDPISGHTALYWYRQSLGQGPEFLIYFQGTGAADDSGLPNDRFFAVRPEGSVSTLKIQRTERGDSAVYLCASSPARLRGTDGVNEKLFFGSGTQLSVL.

This chain connects TRBV30 to TRBJ2-1; D is possibly TRBD2 (7 bases). The germline gives CDR1 GTSNPN, CDR2 SVGIG (reference sequence). Trimming shortened V by 6 bases and J by 8 bases, and 20 bases separated the two germline ends. The CDR3 covers 14 residues. The CDR3 here is CACGGGRGGHEQFF. The DNA of the CDR3 is TGTGCCTGTGGGGGGGGCCGTGGTGGTCATGAGCAGTTCTTC.

To note about this clone: At one of its ends the junction is not consistent with the germline gene, which may arise from a read error. V usage is TRBV28 and J usage is TRBJ1-5, with D maybe TRBD1 (6 bases). CDR1 is MDHEN, CDR2 SYDVKM, per germline. This CDR3 spans 14 amino acids. The DNA of the CDR3 is TGTGCCAGCCTACGGACAGATAGCGATCAGCCCCAGCATTTT. Its translation is CASLRTDSDQPQHF.

V is TRBV19 and J is TRBJ2-7, with TRBD2 identical over 7 bases. Per the germline V gene, CDR1 is LNHDA and CDR2 is SQIVND (reference sequence). Trimming took 3 bases from V and 0 from J; bases not matched to a gene: 2. This CDR3 is built from 14 residues. As DNA, the CDR3 is TGTGCCAGTAGTATCGGGGGGAGCTCCTACGAGCAGTACTTC. As protein: CASSIGGSSYEQYF.

This sequence joins TRBV7-8 and TRBJ2-1; D uncertain. Germline values: CDR1 SGHVS, CDR2 FQNEAQ. This CDR3 has 15 residues. The V end was cut by 1 base, the J end by 2 bases, with 9 bases between. For the CDR3, the DNA is TGTGCCAGCAGCTTAGGCGCGCCCGCCTACAATGAGCAGTTCTTC. Amino acid sequence: CASSLGAPAYNEQFF.

V gene TRBV18 combines with J gene TRBJ1-1; D may be TRBD1 (6 bases). V lost 3 bases and J lost 4, with 18 bases in between. This CDR3 contains 16 residues. Germline V lookup: CDR1 KGHSH, CDR2 LQKENI. The CDR3 DNA reads as TGTGCCAGCTCACCGGTCCCAGGGGAAGTGTCCACTGAAGCTTTCTTT. This sequence encodes CASSPVPGEVSTEAFF. Complete variable domain (other parts from reference TRBV18 and TRBJ1-1): NAGVMQNPRHLVRRRGQEARLRCSPMKGHSHVYWYRQLPEEGLKFMVYLQKENIIDESGMPKERFSAEFPKEGPSILRIQQVVRGDSAAYFCASSPVPGEVSTEAFFGQGTRLTVV.

This clone showed up just a few times. CDR3 amino acids: CASSRQGAANEKLFF. The DNA for the CDR3 is TGTGCCAGCAGCCGACAGGGGGCGGCTAATGAAAAACTGTTTTTT. This sequence joins TRBV28 and TRBJ1-4; 10 bases are shared with TRBD1. Germline V CDR1 and CDR2: MDHEN, SYDVKM. Trimming took 6 bases from V and 3 from J; bases not matched to a gene: 4. CDR3 length equals 15 residues.

This clone has only one observation. CDR3 sequence reads: CASSIESHSNQPQHF. CDR3 in DNA: TGTGCCAGTAGTATTGAAAGCCATAGCAATCAGCCCCAGCATTTT. The V gene is TRBV19, the J gene TRBJ1-5; no definite D call. The CDR3 is 15 residues long. Germline CDR1 LNHDA, CDR2 SQIVND (reference sequence). The V gene lost 3 bases and the J gene lost 0 bases, with 9 bases spanning the gap.

J is TRBJ2-5 and V is TRBV6-1; weak D call: TRBD1 (5 bases). CDR3 length: 15 residues. The V gene lost 1 base and the J gene lost 4 bases, with 13 bases spanning the gap. Germline V CDR1 and CDR2: MNHNS, SASEGT. The CDR3, as DNA: TGTGCCAGCAGTGAAGGGTCGGCAGGGCGAGAGACCCAGTACTTC. Translation: CASSEGSAGRETQYF.

This clone has more than one count but fewer than ten. CDR3: CASSLVLGLAGAYSYEQYF. CDR3 DNA: TGCGCCAGCAGCTTGGTTCTAGGCTTAGCGGGGGCCTATTCCTACGAGCAGTACTTC. This sequence joins TRBV5-1 and TRBJ2-7, with 9 bases lining up with TRBD2. CDR1 is SGHRS, CDR2 YFSETQ, per germline. The CDR3 has 19 amino acids. V lost 0 bases and J lost 1; bases outside the gene matches: 14.

The chain has TRBV4-1 and TRBJ1-1; no clear D gene. The germline gives CDR1 MGHRA, CDR2 YSYEKL. The ends were cut back, 1 base at V and 3 bases at J, with 6 bases in the middle. This CDR3 spans 13 amino acids. CDR3 loop: CASSQVLHTEAFF. The CDR3 DNA sequence: TGCGCCAGCAGCCAAGTCCTTCACACTGAAGCTTTCTTT.

This clone was counted a single time. The chain carries TRBV7-6 and TRBJ2-7; D perhaps matches TRBD1 (5 bases). The ends were cut back, 2 bases at V and 6 bases at J, with 11 bases in the middle. Germline assignment: CDR1 SGHVS and CDR2 FNYEAQ. The CDR3 runs 13 residues. The CDR3 protein is CASSLPTGGEQYF. The CDR3 region has the DNA TGTGCCAGCAGCTTACCTACAGGTGGCGAGCAGTACTTC.

V usage is TRBV4-3 and J usage is TRBJ1-1; TRBD1 might be the D (5 bases). V dropped 2 bases and J dropped 1 base, with 11 bases sitting between them. This CDR3 region has 15 residues. Per germline, CDR1 LGHNA and CDR2 YSLEER. CDR3 nucleotides: TGCGCCAGCAGCCAATCAGTAACAGGGAACACTGAAGCTTTCTTT. Translating gives CASSQSVTGNTEAFF.

The rearrangement joins TRBV7-6 to TRBJ2-1; possibly TRBD2 for D (7 bases). CDR1 and CDR2 (germline): SGHVS, FNYEAQ. The CDR3 spans 15 residues. Trimming cost V 6 bases and J 2 bases, with 14 bases left between them. The CDR3 DNA reads as TGTGCCAGCAGTCTAGGGGGAGGGCCCTACAATGAGCAGTTCTTC. Amino acid sequence: CASSLGGGPYNEQFF.

The chain carries TRBV7-2 and TRBJ2-5; a possible D gene is TRBD2 (5 bases). The germline V gene has CDR1 SGHTA and CDR2 FQGNSA. Trimming cost V 0 bases and J 5 bases, with 7 bases left between them. The CDR3 runs 13 residues. CDR3: CASSLAWRETQYF. CDR3 sequence (DNA): TGTGCCAGCAGCTTAGCGTGGAGGGAGACCCAGTACTTC.

J is TRBJ1-2 and V is TRBV6-5; D is uncertain. From germline, CDR1 is MNHEY and CDR2 SVGAGI. Trimming stripped 6 bases from V and 8 bases from J, with 13 bases between. The CDR3 has 12 amino acids. DNA for the CDR3: TGTGCCAGCAGCCTAGACGGAGGCGGCTACACCTTC. Translating it yields CASSLDGGGYTF.

This clone appeared a single time. V gene TRBV6-5 combines with J gene TRBJ1-4, with 8 bases fitting TRBD1. This CDR3 contains 15 residues. The trim removed 6 bases at V and 7 bases at J, leaving 10 bases unmatched. Germline V gene lookup returns CDR1 MNHEY and CDR2 SVGAGI. The CDR3 DNA reads as TGTGCCAGCAGCTCAGGGGGCGCAGAGTCTGAAAAACTGTTTTTT. Encoded protein: CASSSGGAESEKLFF.

The rearrangement uses TRBV4-3 and TRBJ2-1, with 8 bases lining up with TRBD2. The CDR3 extends over 16 amino acids. V was pared by 0 bases and J by 2 bases, with 3 bases of the junction left unmatched. The germline gives CDR1 LGHNA, CDR2 YSLEER. The CDR3 loop is CASSQESSGPYNEQFF. In nucleotides, the CDR3 is TGCGCCAGCAGCCAAGAATCTAGCGGGCCCTACAATGAGCAGTTCTTC.

The chain uses TRBV28 and TRBJ2-5; a possible D gene is TRBD1 (6 bases). Germline CDR1 and CDR2: MDHEN and SYDVKM. This CDR3 is built from 14 residues. V shed 3 bases and J shed 5 bases, with 13 bases lying between them. The CDR3 loop reads CASSFGGRRETQYF. The CDR3 DNA reads as TGTGCCAGCAGTTTTGGGGGCCGGAGGGAGACCCAGTACTTC.

V is TRBV6-5 and J is TRBJ2-7, with a weak D call TRBD2 (6 bases). The V gene lost 6 bases and the J gene lost 2 bases, with 14 bases spanning the gap. The CDR3 consists of 14 residues. CDR1 is MNHEY and CDR2 is SVGAGI in the germline V gene. In DNA form, the CDR3 reads TGTGCCAGCAGAAAGGGACGCGGGACCTACGAGCAGTACTTC. Amino acid sequence: CASRKGRGTYEQYF.

This clone was seen only a few times. The chain is built from TRBV4-3 and TRBJ2-7; a weak D match, TRBD1 (5 bases). The V end lost 2 bases, the J end lost 1 base, and 6 bases lay between the germline ends. The CDR3 has 13 residues. CDR1 and CDR2 from the germline V gene are LGHNA and YSLEER. The chain's CDR3 is CASSQQGSYEQYF. DNA for the CDR3: TGCGCCAGCAGCCAACAGGGTTCCTACGAGCAGTACTTC.

The V gene is TRBV7-3, the J gene TRBJ2-1; 13 bases fit TRBD2. Per the germline V gene, CDR1 is SGHTA and CDR2 is FQGTGA. The CDR3 has 15 residues. The V gene end was trimmed by 4 bases and the J gene end by 7 bases; junction bases not matched to a gene: 4. The CDR3 nucleotides are TGTGCCAGCAGCTCACTAGCGGGAGGGATAAATGAGCAGTTCTTC. It translates to CASSSLAGGINEQFF.